This TCR beta chain is from a study of blood T cell repertoires in COVID-19. Study context: Sites across the United States, Italy and Spain contributed samples from acute and convalescent COVID-19. Nucleic acid was either cDNA or gDNA, and it came from T cells, B-cell-depleted T cells, or PBMCs.

Original data processing: For nucleated cells, counts were estimated from reference gene primer amplification. Clones were read by immunoSEQ multiplex PCR, and TCRdb kept only the in-frame ones, dropping some. V and J calls and clone size are those listed in that table; D and trimming were worked out from the DNA. This sample has around 250,000 clones, with 84% found just once. Trimming took off 2 bases at V and 0 bases at J, with 9 bases between the two ends. The CDR3 covers 15 residues. CDR1 SGDLS and CDR2 YYNGEE come from the germline V gene. The V call is TRBV9, the J call TRBJ1-3; D not certain. This TCR was sampled from a woman aged 40 to 50 who had recovered from COVID-19. Sequenced: peripheral blood. The CDR3 sequence is CASSVSASSGNTIYF. The DNA of the CDR3 is TGTGCCAGCAGCGTGAGTGCGAGCTCTGGAAACACCATATATTTT.